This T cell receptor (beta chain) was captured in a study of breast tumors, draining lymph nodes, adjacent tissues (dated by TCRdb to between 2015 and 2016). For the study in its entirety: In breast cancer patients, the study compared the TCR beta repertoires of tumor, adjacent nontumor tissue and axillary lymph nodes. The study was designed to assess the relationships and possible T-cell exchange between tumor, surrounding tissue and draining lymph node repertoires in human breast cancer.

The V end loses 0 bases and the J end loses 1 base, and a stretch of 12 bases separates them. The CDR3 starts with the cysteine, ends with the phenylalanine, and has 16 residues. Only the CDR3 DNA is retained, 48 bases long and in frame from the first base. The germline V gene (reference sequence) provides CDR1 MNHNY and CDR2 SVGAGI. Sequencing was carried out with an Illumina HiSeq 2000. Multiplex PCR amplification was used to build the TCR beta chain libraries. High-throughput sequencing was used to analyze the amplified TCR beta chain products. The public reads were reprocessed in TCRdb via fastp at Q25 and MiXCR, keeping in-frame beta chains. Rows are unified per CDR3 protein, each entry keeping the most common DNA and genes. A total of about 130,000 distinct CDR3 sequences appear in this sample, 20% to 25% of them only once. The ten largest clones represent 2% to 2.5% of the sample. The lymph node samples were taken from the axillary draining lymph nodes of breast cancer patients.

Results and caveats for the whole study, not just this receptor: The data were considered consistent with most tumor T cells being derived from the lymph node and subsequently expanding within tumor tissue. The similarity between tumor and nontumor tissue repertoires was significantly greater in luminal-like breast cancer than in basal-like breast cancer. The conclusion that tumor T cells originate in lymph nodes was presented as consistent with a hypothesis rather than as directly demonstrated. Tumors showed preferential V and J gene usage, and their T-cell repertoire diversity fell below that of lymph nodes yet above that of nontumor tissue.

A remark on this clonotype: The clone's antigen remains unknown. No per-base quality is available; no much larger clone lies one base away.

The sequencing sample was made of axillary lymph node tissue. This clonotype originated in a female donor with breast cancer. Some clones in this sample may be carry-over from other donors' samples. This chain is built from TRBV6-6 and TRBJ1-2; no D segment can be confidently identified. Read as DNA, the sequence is TGTGCCAGCAGTTACTCGAGGGCGCTCCTTAACTATGGCTACACCTTC. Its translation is CASSYSRALLNYGYTF.